A single sample gave rise to the 10 T cell receptor beta chains below, sequenced in a study of patients and donors after allogeneic stem cell transplantation. TCRdb analysed the RT-PCR reads with MiXCR anew, one entry per CDR3 protein. The sample has hundreds of thousands of distinct CDR3 sequences, 38% seen once. The source material was blood, either unsorted or a sorted T cell fraction (not recorded which). The receptor source for this set is a human donor who was either an allogeneic HSCT recipient or a stem cell or donor lymphocyte infusion donor (not recorded which). It is not recorded whose cells these are; they may come from a transplant donor.

This clonotype was seen a few times. The chain uses TRBV4-2 and TRBJ2-7; D remains unclear. The V gene lost 0 bases and the J gene lost 3 bases, with 12 bases spanning the gap. Germline V gives CDR1 LGHNA, CDR2 YNFKEQ. The CDR3 totals 15 residues. In nucleotides, the CDR3 is TGTGCCAGCAGCCAAGAGCGCTATGCCGGCTACGAGCAGTACTTC. This sequence encodes CASSQERYAGYEQYF.

This chain connects TRBV19 to TRBJ1-6; D gene unclear. This CDR3 is 16 amino acids long. With 5 bases removed from V and 3 bases from J, the gap between germline ends came to 14 bases. The germline V gene encodes CDR1 LNHDA and CDR2 SQIVND (reference sequence). The chain's CDR3 is CASSALDGYYNSPLHF. Here the CDR3 DNA reads TGTGCCAGTAGTGCCCTGGACGGATACTATAATTCACCCCTCCACTTT.

This clonotype has just a few counts. The rearrangement uses TRBV4-1 and TRBJ1-1, with D possibly TRBD1 on 5 matching bases. CDR1 and CDR2 from the germline V gene are MGHRA and YSYEKL. The CDR3 runs 17 residues. Trimming cost V 3 bases and J 0 bases, with 17 bases left between them. The CDR3 sequence is CASSHQWGPGMNTEAFF. The CDR3 region has the DNA TGCGCCAGCAGCCATCAGTGGGGTCCAGGGATGAACACTGAAGCTTTCTTT.

The gene calls are TRBV12-3 or TRBV12-4 and TRBJ1-4; D gene unclear. This CDR3 has 17 amino acids. Trimming cost V 3 bases and J 7 bases, with 21 bases left between them. In DNA, the CDR3 is TGTGCCAGCAGTTTGAGGCGCCCGTCTATCTCGGCTGAAAAACTGTTTTTT. Translation gives CASSLRRPSISAEKLFF.

This clonotype has more than one count but fewer than ten. In DNA form, the CDR3 reads TGTGCCAGCAGTCCCCACCCAGACAGTAGCAATCAGCCCCAGCATTTT. Protein product: CASSPHPDSSNQPQHF. The chain is built from TRBV27 and TRBJ1-5, with D maybe TRBD1 (5 bases). Trimming pared 5 bases from V and 0 bases from J, leaving 14 bases between. Germline CDR1 reads MNHEY; CDR2 reads SMNVEV (reference sequence). There are 16 residues in the CDR3.

The genes are TRBV20-1 and TRBJ1-5, with D possibly being TRBD1 (5 bases). CDR3 size: 14 residues. The V end lost 3 bases, the J end lost 4 bases, and 13 bases lay between the germline ends. Per the germline V gene, CDR1 is DFQATT and CDR2 is SNEGSKA (reference sequence). Here the CDR3 reads CSASGTDGNQPQHF. The CDR3 DNA sequence: TGCAGTGCTAGCGGGACGGATGGTAATCAGCCCCAGCATTTT.

V gene TRBV12-3 or TRBV12-4 combines with J gene TRBJ2-6; possible D gene TRBD1, 6 bases. The CDR3 sequence is 15 residues long. V lost 10 bases and J lost 0, with 13 bases in between. CDR3 loop: CAIVLGGSGANVLTF. The CDR3 nucleotides read TGTGCCATTGTTTTAGGGGGCTCTGGGGCCAACGTCCTGACTTTC.

This chain connects TRBV28 to TRBJ1-5; a weak D match, TRBD1 (5 bases). The CDR3 length is 15 residues. Germline CDR1 and CDR2: MDHEN and SYDVKM. V was shortened by 6 bases and J by 0 bases, with 12 bases between the two germline ends. The DNA for the CDR3 is TGTGCCAGCAGGGCGGGGGGTTATAGCAATCAGCCCCAGCATTTT. It specifies CASRAGGYSNQPQHF.

This clonotype came up many times. This chain joins TRBV7-9 and TRBJ1-3, with D hard to call. CDR3 length equals 15 residues. The germline V gene encodes CDR1 SEHNR and CDR2 FQNEAQ (reference sequence). Trimming took off 5 bases at V and 2 bases at J, with 13 bases between the two ends. The CDR3, as DNA: TGTGCCAGCAGCATCTCGACTGGGACTGGAAACACCATATATTTT. It yields the protein CASSISTGTGNTIYF. The whole variable domain, remainder taken from reference TRBV7-9 and TRBJ1-3, is DTGVSQNPRHKITKRGQNVTFRCDPISEHNRLYWYRQTLGQGPEFLTYFQNEAQLEKSRLLSDRFSAERPKGSFSTLEIQRTEQGDSAMYLCASSISTGTGNTIYFGEGSWLTVV.

This clonotype was observed a few times. The rearrangement uses TRBV3-1 and TRBJ1-5; maybe TRBD1 (5 bases). CDR1 and CDR2 (germline): LGHDT, YNNKEL (reference sequence). Trimming cost V 4 bases and J 4 bases, with 17 bases left between them. This CDR3 comprises 16 residues. CDR3 sequence: CASSPGDPISNQPQHF. The CDR3 DNA is TGTGCCAGCAGCCCCGGGGACCCGATCTCTAATCAGCCCCAGCATTTT.